These 24 T cell receptor beta chains came from one sample sequenced in a study of blood T cell repertoires in COVID-19. Only in-frame clones appear in the TCRdb table, and some are missing; sequencing was by immunoSEQ multiplex PCR. The table lists around 450,000 clones, roughly nine tenths of them singletons. The sequenced sample was PBMCs or T cells enriched from blood (not recorded which). These receptors came from a woman younger than 30 with acute COVID-19.

The chain employs TRBV6-5 and TRBJ2-2; D gene uncertain. V gave up 6 bases and J gave up 3 bases, with 11 bases separating them. Germline loops: CDR1 MNHEY, CDR2 SVGAGI. The CDR3 sequence is 14 residues long. The CDR3 protein is CASRSARDTGELFF. CDR3 sequence (DNA): TGTGCCAGCAGGTCGGCCCGGGACACCGGGGAGCTGTTTTTT.

The chain employs TRBV15 and TRBJ2-5; possible D gene TRBD1, 5 bases. V lost 6 bases and J 5 bases, leaving 7 bases between the germline ends. The CDR3 extends over 11 amino acids. The germline CDR1 and CDR2 sequences are LNHNV and YYDKDF (reference sequence). CDR3 in DNA: TGTGCCACCAGGGGGCAGGAGACCCAGTACTTC. Its translation is CATRGQETQYF.

V gene TRBV5-5 combines with J gene TRBJ1-6; D might be TRBD1 (6 bases). CDR1 and CDR2 from the germline V gene are SGHKS and YYEKEE (reference sequence). V shed 0 bases and J shed 7 bases, with 14 bases lying between them. CDR3 size: 16 residues. CDR3 region: CASSLVAGAPNSPLHF. CDR3 DNA sequence: TGTGCCAGCAGCTTGGTTGCGGGGGCGCCGAATTCACCCCTCCACTTT. The entire variable domain, with the rest obtained from reference TRBV5-5 and TRBJ1-6, is as follows: DAGVTQSPTHLIKTRGQQVTLRCSPISGHKSVSWYQQVLGQGPQFIFQYYEKEERGRGNFPDRFSARQFPNYSSELNVNALLLGDSALYLCASSLVAGAPNSPLHFGNGTRLTVT.

This clone showed up just once. CDR3 residues: CASSLGQPQIYGYTF. The DNA of the CDR3 is TGTGCCAGCAGCTTAGGACAGCCACAAATTTATGGCTACACCTTC. The chain has TRBV7-8 and TRBJ1-2; perhaps TRBD1 as D (5 bases). The CDR3 length is 15 residues. CDR1 is SGHVS, CDR2 FQNEAQ, per germline. V lost 1 base, J lost 5 bases, and 14 bases lay in between.

Here the CDR3 DNA reads TGTGCCAGCACGGGACAGGGATACTACGAGCAGTACTTC. Protein sequence: CASTGQGYYEQYF. The J gene is TRBJ2-7, the V gene TRBV28; 9 bases match TRBD1. J lost 3 bases, V lost 7 bases, and 4 bases had no gene match. The germline V gene has CDR1 MDHEN and CDR2 SYDVKM. The CDR3 sequence is 13 residues long.

Only one count was recorded for this clone. The J gene is TRBJ1-2, the V gene TRBV3-1 (or the pseudogene TRBV3-2), with D hard to call. V was cut by 2 bases and J by 1 base, with 8 bases left in between. This CDR3 spans 14 amino acids. Germline V lookup: CDR1 LGHDT, CDR2 YNNKEL (reference sequence). The CDR3 bases are TGTGCCAGCAGCCAATACCCAGATAACTATGGCTACACCTTC. It codes for CASSQYPDNYGYTF.

The chain employs TRBV5-4 and TRBJ1-4, with D uncertain. V was cut by 4 bases and J by 1 base, with 8 bases left in between. The CDR3 totals 14 residues. The germline V gene encodes CDR1 SGHNT and CDR2 YYREEE (reference sequence). The CDR3 nucleotides read TGTGCCAGCAGCACTAAAGAAACTAATGAAAAACTGTTTTTT. It yields the protein CASSTKETNEKLFF.

The chain recombines TRBV19 with TRBJ1-2; 9 bases match TRBD1. Germline lookup yields CDR1 LNHDA and CDR2 SQIVND (reference sequence). V was clipped by 7 bases and J by 6 bases; unmatched bases: 3. CDR3 length equals 12 residues. Here the CDR3 DNA reads TGTGCCAGTACCCGGACAGGGGATGGCTACACCTTC. This sequence encodes CASTRTGDGYTF. Complete variable domain (other parts from reference TRBV19 and TRBJ1-2): DGGITQSPKYLFRKEGQNVTLSCEQNLNHDAMYWYRQDPGQGLRLIYYSQIVNDFQKGDIAEGYSVSREKKESFPLTVTSAQKNPTAFYLCASTRTGDGYTFGSGTRLTVV.

The chain links TRBV19 to TRBJ1-1; 8 nucleotides align to TRBD1. CDR1 and CDR2 (germline): LNHDA, SQIVND (reference sequence). The ends lost 8 bases at V and 0 bases at J; junction bases unmatched: 8. This CDR3 is 15 amino acids long. CDR3 nucleotides: TGTGCCAGTGCCTCGCGACAGGGGATGAACACTGAAGCTTTCTTT. This gives the protein CASASRQGMNTEAFF.

This sequence joins TRBV7-2 and TRBJ2-7; TRBD2 aligns across 7 bases. With 1 base clipped from V and 2 bases from J, the junction kept 5 bases outside the gene matches. The germline V gene encodes CDR1 SGHTA and CDR2 FQGNSA. This CDR3 comprises 15 residues. CDR3 sequence (DNA): TGTGCCAGCAGCTTAGGGGCGGGAGAGGCCTACGAGCAGTACTTC. As protein: CASSLGAGEAYEQYF.

The chain employs TRBV10-2 and TRBJ1-5, with 8 bases matching TRBD1. J was trimmed by 7 bases and V by 2 bases; bases with no gene match: 7. Germline CDR1 reads WSHSY; CDR2 reads SAAADI. The CDR3 contains 15 residues. In DNA form, the CDR3 reads TGCGCCAGCAGTGAGGGACAGGGATTCGGGCAGCCCCAGCATTTT. Translating gives CASSEGQGFGQPQHF.

The J gene is TRBJ2-7, the V gene TRBV7-2; D is uncertain. CDR3 length equals 12 residues. With 1 base removed from V and 4 bases from J, the gap between germline ends came to 5 bases. The germline V gene has CDR1 SGHTA and CDR2 FQGNSA. CDR3 bases: TGTGCCAGCAGCTTAGGGCAGTACGAGCAGTACTTC. The encoded protein is CASSLGQYEQYF.

The J gene is TRBJ2-1, the V gene TRBV5-1; TRBD1 matches at 10 bases. J lost 7 bases, V lost 0 bases, and 10 bases had no gene match. CDR3 length: 17 amino acids. Germline CDR1 and CDR2: SGHRS and YFSETQ. In DNA, the CDR3 is TGCGCCAGCAGCTTGGCGACCGGGACAGGGGAAAGTAATGAGCAGTTCTTC. Translation: CASSLATGTGESNEQFF.

The rearrangement joins TRBV5-5 to TRBJ2-6; TRBD1 matches 8 bases. This CDR3 has 18 residues. Germline V gene sequence: CDR1 SGHKS, CDR2 YYEKEE (reference sequence). V lost 0 bases to trimming and J lost 0 bases; unmatched junction nucleotides: 5. Here the CDR3 reads CASSLEGQGRSGANVLTF. The CDR3 coding sequence is TGTGCCAGCAGCTTGGAAGGACAGGGTCGCTCTGGGGCCAACGTCCTGACTTTC.

This clone was seen a handful of times. J is TRBJ2-7 and V is TRBV18; maybe TRBD1 (5 bases). Trimming took 3 bases from V and 2 from J, leaving 11 bases between them. CDR1 and CDR2 from the germline V gene are KGHSH and LQKENI. The CDR3 runs 14 residues. In DNA, the CDR3 is TGTGCCAGCTCACCTGTGCAGGGAACCTACGAGCAGTACTTC. Encoded protein: CASSPVQGTYEQYF.

V and J are TRBV4-1 and TRBJ1-3; 8 bases map to TRBD1. V trimming: 8 bases; J trimming: 0 bases; junction bases outside the gene matches: 6. CDR3 size: 15 residues. Looked up from germline, CDR1 is MGHRA and CDR2 is YSYEKL. CDR3 in amino acids: CASSRTGSSGNTIYF. The CDR3 nucleotides read TGCGCCAGCTCTCGGACAGGGAGCTCTGGAAACACCATATATTTT.

This clone was detected once. The gene calls are TRBV6-6 and TRBJ1-3, with D unclear. This CDR3 contains 14 residues. V lost 7 bases, J lost 0 bases, and 10 bases lay in between. Germline CDR1 is MNHNY and CDR2 is SVGAGI (reference sequence). CDR3 nucleotides: TGTGCCAGCACAGCTAGTTACTCTGGAAACACCATATATTTT. Translating gives CASTASYSGNTIYF.

This clone has just one count. The chain recombines TRBV4-1 with TRBJ2-7, with D perhaps TRBD1 (5 bases). The CDR3 runs to 14 residues. V was cut by 3 bases and J by 3 bases, with 12 bases left in between. Germline assignment: CDR1 MGHRA and CDR2 YSYEKL. CDR3 sequence (DNA): TGCGCCAGCAGCCACAACACAGGAGACTACGAGCAGTACTTC. Protein product: CASSHNTGDYEQYF.

The chain combines TRBV2 with TRBJ2-1; weak D call: TRBD2 (5 bases). The CDR3 consists of 14 residues. CDR1 SNHLY and CDR2 FYNNEI come from the germline V gene. V gave up 5 bases and J gave up 2 bases, with 10 bases separating them. CDR3 bases: TGTGCCAGCAGTAACGAGGGAGCCTACAATGAGCAGTTCTTC. It codes for CASSNEGAYNEQFF.

V gene TRBV5-4 combines with J gene TRBJ1-6; maybe TRBD1 (6 bases). Trimming cost V 4 bases and J 7 bases, with 21 bases left between them. Looked up from germline, CDR1 is SGHNT and CDR2 is YYREEE (reference sequence). There are 17 residues in the CDR3. The CDR3 DNA reads TGTGCCAGCAGCCAGACCACAGGGTACCCTAGGAATTCACCCCTCCACTTT. Translated, it gives CASSQTTGYPRNSPLHF.

The chain employs TRBV7-9 and TRBJ2-1; D gene unclear. This CDR3 comprises 16 residues. V was cut by 2 bases and J by 4 bases, with 15 bases left in between. Germline V CDR1 and CDR2: SEHNR, FQNEAQ (reference sequence). The CDR3 reads CASSLLYMSGYNEQFF. The CDR3, as DNA: TGTGCCAGCAGCTTACTTTATATGTCAGGTTACAATGAGCAGTTCTTC.

This clone has just one count. This rearrangement joins TRBV7-2 to TRBJ2-1; D uncertain. V gave up 5 bases and J gave up 6 bases, with 11 bases separating them. This CDR3 has 13 residues. Germline V gene lookup returns CDR1 SGHTA and CDR2 FQGNSA. CDR3 DNA sequence: TGTGCCAGCAGCCCGCGGCCTGCCAATGAGCAGTTCTTC. This sequence encodes CASSPRPANEQFF. The whole variable domain, remainder taken from reference TRBV7-2 and TRBJ2-1, is GAGVSQSPSNKVTEKGKDVELRCDPISGHTALYWYRQSLGQGLEFLIYFQGNSAPDKSGLPSDRFSAERTGGSVSTLTIQRTQQEDSAVYLCASSPRPANEQFFGPGTRLTVL.

This rearrangement joins TRBV7-9 to TRBJ1-2, with 7 bases aligning to TRBD1. Germline V CDR1 and CDR2: SEHNR, FQNEAQ (reference sequence). The CDR3 contains 15 residues. The trim removed 5 bases at V and 5 bases at J, leaving 11 bases unmatched. The CDR3 coding sequence is TGTGCCAGCAGCCCGAACAGGGGATATGGGTATGGCTACACCTTC. Its protein is CASSPNRGYGYGYTF. Using reference TRBV7-9 and TRBJ1-2 for the parts outside the CDR3, the full variable domain is DTGVSQNPRHKITKRGQNVTFRCDPISEHNRLYWYRQTLGQGPEFLTYFQNEAQLEKSRLLSDRFSAERPKGSFSTLEIQRTEQGDSAMYLCASSPNRGYGYGYTFGSGTRLTVV.

The CDR3 loop reads CSAKAYEQYF. CDR3 DNA: TGCAGTGCTAAAGCTTACGAGCAGTACTTC. V and J are TRBV20-1 and TRBJ2-7; D is ambiguous. V gave up 4 bases and J gave up 4 bases, with 5 bases separating them. From germline, CDR1 is DFQATT and CDR2 SNEGSKA (reference sequence). The CDR3 loop spans 10 amino acids.